This TCR beta chain appears in the sequencing data of a study of T-cell reconstitution after alpha-beta-depleted transplantation in children (dated by TCRdb to 2016 to 2018). For the wider study: Using TCR repertoire profiling, the study quantitatively followed how T-cell immune reconstitution unfolded in children after TCRalphabeta/CD19-depleted allogeneic hematopoietic cell transplantation. The full study reports these points: In some patients, the high TCRbeta diversity seen at day 60 was put down to recipient T cells and intrathymic progenitors that had survived conditioning. Hyperexpanded clone frequencies declined over subsequent months; after one year, T-cell counts and TCRbeta diversity were mostly attributed to newly produced T cells. Apparently early alphabetaT-cell count recovery about two months after transplant reportedly relied on only several hundred rapidly expanded clones derived from non-depleted graft cells.

The CDR3, from cysteine to phenylalanine, totals 15 residues. Only CDR3 DNA is held: 45 bases, read in frame from base 1. Between the V and J ends, shortened by 5 bases and 3 bases respectively, the junction contains 17 bases. The CDR1 and CDR2 encoded by the germline V gene are SGHAT and FQNNGV. In regard to this clonotype: Which antigen it targets is not known. No much larger clonotype is one base removed from it; base qualities were not supplied.

Receptors were amplified or captured by PCR. The sample was run on an Illumina HiSeq 2500. TCR library preparation used molecular barcoding, with unique molecular identifiers applied to normalize quantification of the TCRbeta repertoire. TCRdb ran its own pipeline on the public reads, namely fastp trimming at Q25 and MiXCR clone calling, and kept in-frame beta chains. Each record represents a unique CDR3 protein, reported with the most common genes and DNA among its rows. For this sample there are around 270,000 distinct CDR3 sequences; about 7.3% appear just once. The ten largest make up approximately 9.6% of the sample. In the paper's terms, the treatment or condition label means: allogeneic hematopoietic cell transplantation with graft depleted of TCRalphabeta T cells and CD19 B cells. The children who served as transplant recipients had been given grafts of TCRalphabeta/CD19-depleted allogeneic hematopoietic cells.

The receptor comes from a female patient aged 2-9 years who had a stem cell transplant for Fanconi anemia, so the T cells may come from the graft donor. The sample was peripheral blood, taken 360 days after TCRalphabeta/CD19-depleted stem cell transplant. Recombination joined TRBV11-2 with TRBJ2-7, with TRBD1 perhaps the D gene, on 6 matching bases. DNA sequence: TGTGCCAGCAGCGGAGAAGACAGGCTCTTCTACGAGCAGTACTTC. Translated, this gives CASSGEDRLFYEQYF. The CDR3, completed at both ends by the reference TRBV11-2 and TRBJ2-7 genes, gives the full variable domain EAGVAQSPRYKIIEKRQSVAFWCNPISGHATLYWYQQILGQGPKLLIQFQNNGVVDDSQLPKDRFSAERLKGVDSTLKIQPAKLEDSAVYLCASSGEDRLFYEQYFGPGTRLTVT.